This TCR beta chain was documented in a study of T cell responses to AZD1222 COVID-19 vaccine. Findings and caveats of the study: Once two AZD1222 doses were given, Spike-specific TCR breadth and depth went up. Females made up more of the donors, who were largely white British, and clonal diversity may have come out too low. Just six people given AZD1222 tested seropositive at baseline.

V dropped 7 bases and J dropped 7 bases, with 11 bases sitting between them. From germline, CDR1 is WSHSY and CDR2 SAAADI. The CDR3 sequence is 11 residues long. The protocol was immunoSEQ multiplex PCR, while the TCRdb copy is restricted to in-frame clones and leaves out a portion. The sample includes roughly 120,000 clones, around 89% of them seen just once. The count of this clone is one. The antigen is undetermined. Sequencing used peripheral blood, obtained on day 0 of AZD1222 vaccination. This TCR was sampled from an adult in good health. The chain has TRBV10-2 and TRBJ2-7; D uncertain. The CDR3 nucleotides are TGCGCCAGCACCGGTCCCTGGGAGCAGTACTTC. Its translation is CASTGPWEQYF.